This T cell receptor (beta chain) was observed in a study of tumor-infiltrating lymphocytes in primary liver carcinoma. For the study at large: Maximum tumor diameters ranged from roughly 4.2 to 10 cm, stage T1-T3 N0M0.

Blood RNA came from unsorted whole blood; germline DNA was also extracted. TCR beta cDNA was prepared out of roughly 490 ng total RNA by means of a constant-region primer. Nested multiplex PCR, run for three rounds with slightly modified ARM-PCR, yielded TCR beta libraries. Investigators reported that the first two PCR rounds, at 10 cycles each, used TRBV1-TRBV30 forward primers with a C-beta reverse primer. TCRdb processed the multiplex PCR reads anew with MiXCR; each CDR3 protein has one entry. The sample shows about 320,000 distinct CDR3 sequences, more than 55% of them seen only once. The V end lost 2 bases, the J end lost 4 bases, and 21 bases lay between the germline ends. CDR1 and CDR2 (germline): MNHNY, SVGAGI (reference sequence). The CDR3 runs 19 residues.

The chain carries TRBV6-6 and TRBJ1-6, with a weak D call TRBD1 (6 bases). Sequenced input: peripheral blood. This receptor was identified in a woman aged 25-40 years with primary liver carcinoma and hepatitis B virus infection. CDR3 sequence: CASSYGQGGPLGYNSPLHF. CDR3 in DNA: TGTGCCAGCAGTTACGGACAAGGGGGACCTTTAGGGTATAATTCACCCCTCCACTTT.